These T cell receptor beta chains were read from a single sample in a study of metastatic and nonmetastatic thyroid tumors. TCRdb re-analyzed the PCR reads through MiXCR. The data show 27,000 or so clones, roughly 26% seen once. Sequencing was performed on blood. The receptors derive from a female donor with papillary thyroid cancer or a benign thyroid nodule (not recorded which). Some clones in this sample may be carry-over from other donors' samples. Both conserved end residues are part of each CDR3. A D gene is named only where the DNA matches it firmly. Where a row states a size, it is once, few, many or the class of an expanded clone; other rows omit it.

d_call	v_call	clone_size	j_call	cdr3_aa	cdr3_nt
.	TRBV12-3/TRBV12-4	many	TRBJ1-1	CASSFGGTEAFF	TGTGCCAGCAGTTTTGGTGGCACTGAAGCTTTCTTT
.	TRBV4-1	.	TRBJ1-4	CASSQAHGATNEKLFF	TGCGCCAGCAGCCAAGCCCATGGCGCAACTAATGAAAAACTGTTTTTT
.	TRBV10-1	few	TRBJ2-7	CASSNSLTDEQYF	TGCGCCAGCAGTAATTCCTTAACCGACGAGCAGTACTTC
TRBD1	TRBV12-5	medium-sized	TRBJ1-1	CASGSGGRDSLSAFF	TGTGCTAGTGGTTCGGGGGGACGGGACAGCCTTTCGGCTTTCTTT
TRBD2	TRBV5-1	many	TRBJ2-5	CASSLAGTSGETQYF	TGCGCCAGCAGCTTGGCCGGGACTAGCGGAGAGACCCAGTACTTC
.	TRBV6-1	few	TRBJ2-3	CASSGGTDTQYF	TGTGCCAGCAGTGGGGGCACAGATACGCAGTATTTT
.	TRBV6-1	medium-sized	TRBJ1-6	CASVSTAHNSPLHF	TGTGCCAGTGTATCGACAGCTCATAATTCACCCCTCCACTTT
.	TRBV4-1	once	TRBJ2-3	CASSQAQRLSGSTDTQYF	TGCGCCAGCAGCCAAGCCCAAAGATTGAGCGGGAGCACAGATACGCAGTATTTT
TRBD1	TRBV28	medium-sized	TRBJ1-1	CASGQGGITEAFF	TGTGCCAGCGGGCAGGGGGGAATCACTGAAGCTTTCTTT
TRBD1	TRBV7-2	.	TRBJ1-6	CASSWDRLNSPLHF	TGTGCCAGCAGCTGGGACAGGCTTAATTCACCCCTCCACTTT
.	TRBV9	.	TRBJ1-6	CASIVDTAEGGLHF	TGTGCCAGCATCGTGGACACCGCTGAAGGTGGCCTCCACTTT
.	TRBV11-2	few	TRBJ1-1	CASSLEGDTEAFF	TGTGCCAGCAGCTTAGAAGGGGACACTGAAGCTTTCTTT
.	TRBV5-1	many	TRBJ2-3	CASSLGQITDTQYF	TGCGCCAGCAGCTTGGGGCAGATCACAGATACGCAGTATTTT